This TCR beta chain comes out of a study of beta chain features in type 1 diabetes. The V gene's germline CDR1 is MGHRA and CDR2 YSYEKL. The CDR3 is made up of 14 amino acids. What was sequenced were expressed TCRB transcripts, since all of the isolated RNA had been reverse transcribed. Clones were read by immunoSEQ multiplex PCR, and TCRdb kept only the in-frame ones, dropping some. The table shows around 430,000 clones, with 30% occurring only once. Broader study findings: Healthy donors had naive, central memory and Treg TCRB repertoires that appeared less similar than those seen among patients. PCR might show a preference for shorter templates, equally across patients and controls.

This clone was detected a few times. The antigen is not known. The sequence derives from a man aged 18 to 30 in good health. The chain combines TRBV4-1 with TRBJ2-5; possibly TRBD1 for D (6 bases). The better agreement between TRBJ2-7 and the DNA end casts doubt on the J call. Sequencing was performed on naive CD4+ T cells from blood. CDR3 sequence reads: CASSFGTSNYEQYF. In nucleotides, the CDR3 is TGCGCCAGCAGTTTCGGGACAAGTAACTACGAGCAGTACTTC.